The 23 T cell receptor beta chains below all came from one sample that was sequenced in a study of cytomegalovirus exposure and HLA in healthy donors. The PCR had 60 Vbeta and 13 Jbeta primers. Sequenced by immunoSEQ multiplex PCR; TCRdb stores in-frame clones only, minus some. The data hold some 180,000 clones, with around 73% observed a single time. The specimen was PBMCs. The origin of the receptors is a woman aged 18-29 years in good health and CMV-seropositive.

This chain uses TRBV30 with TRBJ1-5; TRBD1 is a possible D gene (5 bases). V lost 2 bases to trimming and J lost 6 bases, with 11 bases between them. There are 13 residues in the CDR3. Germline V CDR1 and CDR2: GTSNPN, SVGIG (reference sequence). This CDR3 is CAWSSGGGQPQHF. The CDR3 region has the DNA TGTGCCTGGAGTTCCGGGGGGGGTCAGCCCCAGCATTTT.

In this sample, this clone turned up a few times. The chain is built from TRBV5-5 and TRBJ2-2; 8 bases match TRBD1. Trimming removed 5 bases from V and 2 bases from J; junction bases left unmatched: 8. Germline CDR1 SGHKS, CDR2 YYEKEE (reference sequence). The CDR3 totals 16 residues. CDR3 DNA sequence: TGTGCCAGCAGAAGGATGGGGACAGGAAACACCGGGGAGCTGTTTTTT. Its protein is CASRRMGTGNTGELFF. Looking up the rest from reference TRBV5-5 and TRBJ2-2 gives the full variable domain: DAGVTQSPTHLIKTRGQQVTLRCSPISGHKSVSWYQQVLGQGPQFIFQYYEKEERGRGNFPDRFSARQFPNYSSELNVNALLLGDSALYLCASRRMGTGNTGELFFGEGSRLTVL.

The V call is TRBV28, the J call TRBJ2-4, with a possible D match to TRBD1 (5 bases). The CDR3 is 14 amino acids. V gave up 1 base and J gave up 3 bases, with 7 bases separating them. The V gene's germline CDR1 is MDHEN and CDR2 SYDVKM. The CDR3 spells CASSLFDSKNIQYF. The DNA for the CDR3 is TGTGCCAGCAGTTTATTTGACAGCAAAAACATTCAGTACTTC. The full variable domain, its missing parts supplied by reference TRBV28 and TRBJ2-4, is DVKVTQSSRYLVKRTGEKVFLECVQDMDHENMFWYRQDPGLGLRLIYFSYDVKMKEKGDIPEGYSVSREKKERFSLILESASTNQTSMYLCASSLFDSKNIQYFGAGTRLSVL.

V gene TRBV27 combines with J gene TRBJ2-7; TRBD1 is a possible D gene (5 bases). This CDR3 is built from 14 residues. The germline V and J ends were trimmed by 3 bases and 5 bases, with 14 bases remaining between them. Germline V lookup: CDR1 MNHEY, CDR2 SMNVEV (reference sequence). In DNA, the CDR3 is TGTGCCAGCAGTTTCTTAGGGATACAGGACGAGCAGTACTTC. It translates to CASSFLGIQDEQYF.

The CDR3 coding sequence is TGTGCCAGCAGCAGTGACCTGGAGGGGCTGAACACTGAAGCTTTCTTT. Amino acid sequence: CASSSDLEGLNTEAFF. The V and J genes are TRBV5-6 and TRBJ1-1, with a weak D call TRBD1 (5 bases). Germline V CDR1 and CDR2: SGHDT, YYEEEE. The CDR3 is made up of 16 amino acids. Trimming removed 4 bases from V and 0 bases from J, with 16 bases in between.

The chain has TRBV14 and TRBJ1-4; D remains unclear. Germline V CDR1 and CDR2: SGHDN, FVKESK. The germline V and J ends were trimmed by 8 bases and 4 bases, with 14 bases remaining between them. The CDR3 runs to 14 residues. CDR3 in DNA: TGTGCCAGCGGAATGACGGGAAGTAATGAAAAACTGTTTTTT. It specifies CASGMTGSNEKLFF.

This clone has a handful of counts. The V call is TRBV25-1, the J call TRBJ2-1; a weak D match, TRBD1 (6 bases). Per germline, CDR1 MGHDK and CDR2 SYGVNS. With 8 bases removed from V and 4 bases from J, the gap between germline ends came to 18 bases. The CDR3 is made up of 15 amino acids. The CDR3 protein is CASAPSSGQYNEQFF. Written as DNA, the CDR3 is TGTGCCAGCGCCCCATCGTCGGGACAATACAATGAGCAGTTCTTC.

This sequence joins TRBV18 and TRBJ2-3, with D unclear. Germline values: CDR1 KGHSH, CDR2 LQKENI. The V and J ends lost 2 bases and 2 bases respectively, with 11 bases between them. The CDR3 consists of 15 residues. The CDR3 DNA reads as TGTGCCAGCTCACCATACGCAGGATCCACAGATACGCAGTATTTT. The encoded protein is CASSPYAGSTDTQYF.

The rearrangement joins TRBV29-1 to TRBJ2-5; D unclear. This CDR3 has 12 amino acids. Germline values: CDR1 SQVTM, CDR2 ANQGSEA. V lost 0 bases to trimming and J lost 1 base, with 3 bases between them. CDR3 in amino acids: CSVEDLQETQYF. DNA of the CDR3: TGCAGCGTTGAAGACCTCCAAGAGACCCAGTACTTC. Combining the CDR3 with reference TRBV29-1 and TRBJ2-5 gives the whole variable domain SAVISQKPSRDICQRGTSLTIQCQVDSQVTMMFWYRQQPGQSLTLIATANQGSEATYESGFVIDKFPISRPNLTFSTLTVSNMSPEDSSIYLCSVEDLQETQYFGPGTRLLVL.

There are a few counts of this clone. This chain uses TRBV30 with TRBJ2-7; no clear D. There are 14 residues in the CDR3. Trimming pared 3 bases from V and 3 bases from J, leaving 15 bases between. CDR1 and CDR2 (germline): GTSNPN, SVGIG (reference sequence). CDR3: CAWSAPAHYYEQYF. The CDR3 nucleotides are TGTGCCTGGAGCGCCCCGGCACACTACTACGAGCAGTACTTC.

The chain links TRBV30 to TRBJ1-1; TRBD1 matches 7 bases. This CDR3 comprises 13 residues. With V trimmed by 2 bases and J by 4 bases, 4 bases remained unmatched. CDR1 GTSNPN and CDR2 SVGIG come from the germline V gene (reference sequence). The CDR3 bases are TGTGCCTGGAGTTCGTACAGGGGCACTGAAGCTTTCTTT. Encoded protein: CAWSSYRGTEAFF.

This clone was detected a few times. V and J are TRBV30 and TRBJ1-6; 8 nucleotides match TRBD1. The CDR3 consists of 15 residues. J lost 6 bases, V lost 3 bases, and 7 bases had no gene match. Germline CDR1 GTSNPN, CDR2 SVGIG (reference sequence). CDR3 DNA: TGTGCCTGGAGGTCATACGGACAGGGTAATTCACCCCTCCACTTT. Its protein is CAWRSYGQGNSPLHF.

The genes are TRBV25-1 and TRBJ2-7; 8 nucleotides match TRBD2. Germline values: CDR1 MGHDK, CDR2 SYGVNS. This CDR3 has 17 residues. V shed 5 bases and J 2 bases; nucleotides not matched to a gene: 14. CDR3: CASSTQDWLAGPYEQYF. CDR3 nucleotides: TGTGCCAGCAGTACTCAAGACTGGCTAGCGGGTCCCTACGAGCAGTACTTC.

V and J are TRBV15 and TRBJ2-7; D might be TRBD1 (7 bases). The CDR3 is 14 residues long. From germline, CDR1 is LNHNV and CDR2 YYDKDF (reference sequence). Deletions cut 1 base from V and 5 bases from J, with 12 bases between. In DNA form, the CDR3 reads TGTGCCACCAGCAGAGGGGGGGACAGCGACGAGCAGTACTTC. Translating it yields CATSRGGDSDEQYF. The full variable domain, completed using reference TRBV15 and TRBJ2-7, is DAMVIQNPRYQVTQFGKPVTLSCSQTLNHNVMYWYQQKSSQAPKLLFHYYDKDFNNEADTPDNFQSRRPNTSFCFLDIRSPGLGDTAMYLCATSRGGDSDEQYFGPGTRLTVT.

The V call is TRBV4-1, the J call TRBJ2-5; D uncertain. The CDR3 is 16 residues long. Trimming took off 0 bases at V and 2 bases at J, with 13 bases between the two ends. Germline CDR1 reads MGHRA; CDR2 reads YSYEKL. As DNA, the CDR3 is TGCGCCAGCAGCCAAGATTCTATGATTCAACAAGAGACCCAGTACTTC. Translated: CASSQDSMIQQETQYF.

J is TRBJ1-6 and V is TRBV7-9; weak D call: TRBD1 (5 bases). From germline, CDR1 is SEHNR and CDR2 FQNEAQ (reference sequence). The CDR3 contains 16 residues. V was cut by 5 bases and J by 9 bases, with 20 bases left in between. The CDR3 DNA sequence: TGTGCCAGCAGCCCAAACTACGGAGGGGCGCGTTCACCCCTCCACTTT. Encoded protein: CASSPNYGGARSPLHF.

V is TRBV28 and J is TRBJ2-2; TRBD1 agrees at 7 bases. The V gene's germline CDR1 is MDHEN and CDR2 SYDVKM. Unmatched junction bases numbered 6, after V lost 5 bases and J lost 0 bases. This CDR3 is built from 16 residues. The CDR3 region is CASSPGQRANTGELFF. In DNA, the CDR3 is TGTGCCAGCAGTCCGGGACAGAGAGCGAACACCGGGGAGCTGTTTTTT.

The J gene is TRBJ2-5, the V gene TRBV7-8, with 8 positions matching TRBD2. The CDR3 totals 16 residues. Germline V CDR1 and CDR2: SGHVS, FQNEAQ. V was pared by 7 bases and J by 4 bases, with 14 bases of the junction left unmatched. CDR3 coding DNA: TGTGCCAGCATCTCCCTGGCGGGGGGCCGCGGAGAGACCCAGTACTTC. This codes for CASISLAGGRGETQYF.

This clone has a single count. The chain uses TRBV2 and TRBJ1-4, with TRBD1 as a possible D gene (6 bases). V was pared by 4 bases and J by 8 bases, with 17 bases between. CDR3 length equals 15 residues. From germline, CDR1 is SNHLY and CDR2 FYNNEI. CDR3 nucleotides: TGTGCCAGCAGTGTCGATAGCACAGGGCGAGAAAAACTGTTTTTT. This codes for CASSVDSTGREKLFF.

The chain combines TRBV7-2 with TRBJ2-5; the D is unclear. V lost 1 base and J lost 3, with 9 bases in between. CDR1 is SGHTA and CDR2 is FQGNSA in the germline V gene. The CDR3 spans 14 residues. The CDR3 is CASSLGLVKETQYF. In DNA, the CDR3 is TGTGCCAGCAGCTTAGGGCTAGTAAAAGAGACCCAGTACTTC.

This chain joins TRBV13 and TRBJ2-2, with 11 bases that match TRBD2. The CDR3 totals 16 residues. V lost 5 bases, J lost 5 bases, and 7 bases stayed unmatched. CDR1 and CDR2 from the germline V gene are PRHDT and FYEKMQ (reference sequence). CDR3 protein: CASSLTSGGPTGELFF. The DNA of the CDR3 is TGTGCCAGCAGCCTTACTAGCGGGGGTCCAACCGGGGAGCTGTTTTTT.

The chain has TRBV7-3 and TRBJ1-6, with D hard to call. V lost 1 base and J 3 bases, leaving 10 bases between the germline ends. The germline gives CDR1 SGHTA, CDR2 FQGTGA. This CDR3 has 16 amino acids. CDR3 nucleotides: TGTGCCAGCAGCTTAAAGGGTGCGGGCTATAATTCACCCCTCCACTTT. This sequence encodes CASSLKGAGYNSPLHF. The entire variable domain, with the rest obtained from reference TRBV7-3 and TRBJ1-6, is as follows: GAGVSQTPSNKVTEKGKYVELRCDPISGHTALYWYRQSLGQGPEFLIYFQGTGAADDSGLPNDRFFAVRPEGSVSTLKIQRTERGDSAVYLCASSLKGAGYNSPLHFGNGTRLTVT.

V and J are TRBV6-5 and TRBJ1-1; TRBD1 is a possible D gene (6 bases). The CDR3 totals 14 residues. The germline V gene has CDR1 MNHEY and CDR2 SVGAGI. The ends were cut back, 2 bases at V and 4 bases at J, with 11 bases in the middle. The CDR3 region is CASSYVRGATEAFF. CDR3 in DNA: TGTGCCAGCAGTTACGTACGGGGGGCCACTGAAGCTTTCTTT.